Sequencing of this T cell receptor (beta chain) was carried out in a study of T cell repertoires in cytomegalovirus infection. Study-wide background: CMV infection and matching HLA type were both indicated by public TCR beta signatures.

One entry per CDR3 protein, called by TCRdb with MiXCR from the reads. This sample yields roughly 150,000 distinct CDR3 sequences, of which about 25% are seen a single time; approximately 9.9% belongs to the top ten. This clonotype was seen only a few times. Its specificity is not known. CDR1 and CDR2 from the germline V gene are SGHVS and FNYEAQ. Trimming pared 1 base from V and 4 bases from J, leaving 8 bases between. The CDR3 is 14 amino acids. Broader study findings: The cumulative frequency of public TCR beta families distinguished individuals who carried CMV together with the relevant HLA. Clonotype analysis showed dominance of the ex vivo response by HLA-C-restricted CMV-specific TCR beta clonotypes.

The gene calls are TRBV7-6 and TRBJ1-3; possible D gene TRBD1, 5 bases. The sequence derives from a human donor in good health (CMV status not recorded). Some clones in this sample may be carry-over from other donors' samples. Sequenced material: PBMCs. The CDR3 bases are TGTGCCAGCAGCTTAGGCGCAGGGGGAAACACCATATATTTT. This sequence encodes CASSLGAGGNTIYF.